This passage covers 28 T cell receptor beta chains from one sample sequenced in a study of T cell responses to AZD1222 COVID-19 vaccine. The protocol was immunoSEQ multiplex PCR, while the TCRdb copy is restricted to in-frame clones and leaves out a portion. The sample includes 45,000 to 55,000 clones, 84% seen only once; the top ten take 10%. This specimen was peripheral blood, taken on day 0 of AZD1222 vaccination. The receptors were sampled from an adult in good health.

V usage is TRBV6-6 and J usage is TRBJ1-4; TRBD1 is a possible D gene (6 bases). Trimming took off 6 bases at V and 7 bases at J, with 18 bases between the two ends. This CDR3 spans 15 amino acids. Germline V gene data show CDR1 as MNHNY and CDR2 as SVGAGI (reference sequence). This CDR3 is CASRYGTSEGEKLFF. For the CDR3, the DNA is TGTGCCAGCAGGTACGGGACATCGGAGGGTGAAAAACTGTTTTTT.

Here the CDR3 DNA reads TGTGCCAGCAGTTTATCGGGGGGCAGTGGAAACACCATATATTTT. Amino acid sequence: CASSLSGGSGNTIYF. This sequence joins TRBV28 and TRBJ1-3, with a tentative D call TRBD1 (6 bases). Germline V gives CDR1 MDHEN, CDR2 SYDVKM. This CDR3 region has 15 residues. V was shortened by 1 base and J by 3 bases, with 10 bases between the two germline ends.

The chain combines TRBV6-6 with TRBJ1-2; no definite D call. V gave up 6 bases and J gave up 6 bases, with 17 bases separating them. The CDR3 has 14 residues. Germline-derived CDR1 and CDR2 are MNHNY and SVGAGI (reference sequence). The CDR3 spells CASRAAVELNGYTF. The CDR3 region has the DNA TGTGCCAGCAGGGCAGCGGTGGAATTAAATGGCTACACCTTC.

A single count supports this clone. The chain is built from TRBV7-9 and TRBJ2-3; 7 positions match TRBD2. This CDR3 comprises 15 residues. The V gene's germline CDR1 is SEHNR and CDR2 FQNEAQ (reference sequence). Germline trimming cut 3 bases from V and 2 bases from J; bases unmatched to any gene: 5. The CDR3 DNA follows: TGTGCCAGCAGCTTGAGTAGCGGGTCCACAGATACGCAGTATTTT. Encoded protein: CASSLSSGSTDTQYF.

The chain employs TRBV28 and TRBJ1-2; no clear D. The CDR3 runs 14 residues. Trimming shortened V by 3 bases and J by 5 bases, and 13 bases separated the two germline ends. The germline V gene encodes CDR1 MDHEN and CDR2 SYDVKM. The CDR3 reads CASSFNTISYGYTF. CDR3 nucleotides: TGTGCCAGCAGTTTTAATACCATATCATATGGCTACACCTTC.

The chain recombines TRBV7-9 with TRBJ2-1; 8 bases align to TRBD1. CDR3 length: 14 residues. Germline V lookup: CDR1 SEHNR, CDR2 FQNEAQ (reference sequence). V gave up 5 bases and J gave up 4 bases; unmatched junction bases: 4. The CDR3 nucleotides are TGTGCCAGCAGCGAGGACAGGGCTTACAATGAGCAGTTCTTC. This gives the protein CASSEDRAYNEQFF.

The V and J genes are TRBV5-1 and TRBJ2-1; maybe TRBD1 (5 bases). V dropped 0 bases and J dropped 10 bases, with 14 bases sitting between them. The CDR3 is 14 residues long. CDR1 SGHRS and CDR2 YFSETQ come from the germline V gene. The CDR3, as DNA: TGCGCCAGCAGCTTGGCCCAAGGGGCAGGAGAGCAGTTCTTC. Protein product: CASSLAQGAGEQFF.

The chain recombines TRBV11-2 with TRBJ2-6; no definite D call. The CDR3 runs to 19 residues. V lost 7 bases, J lost 0 bases, and 22 bases lay in between. Germline CDR1 is SGHAT and CDR2 is FQNNGV. This CDR3 is CASIVSSIRKFSGANVLTF. The CDR3 region has the DNA TGTGCCAGCATCGTTTCGTCTATCAGGAAATTCTCTGGGGCCAACGTCCTGACTTTC.

The sample holds a few counts of this clone. This chain connects TRBV6-6 to TRBJ1-2, with 10 bases lining up with TRBD1. CDR1 MNHNY and CDR2 SVGAGI come from the germline V gene (reference sequence). The junction had 13 bases not matched to a gene; V was cut back by 10 bases and J by 8 bases. The CDR3 has 14 residues. CDR3 amino acids: CATPRGQGVKGYTF. The DNA for the CDR3 is TGTGCCACTCCGAGAGGACAGGGGGTAAAGGGCTACACCTTC.

This clone turned up a few times. In DNA form, the CDR3 reads TGCGCCAGCAGCGCCCAGGACAGCACCTACGAGCAGTACTTC. This translates into CASSAQDSTYEQYF. The rearrangement links TRBV5-1 to TRBJ2-7; D is possibly TRBD1 (6 bases). V lost 4 bases and J 2 bases, leaving 13 bases between the germline ends. The CDR3 sequence is 14 residues long. Germline CDR1 and CDR2: SGHRS and YFSETQ.

The chain joins TRBV27 to TRBJ1-2; D is undetermined. The CDR3 is made up of 12 amino acids. Deletions cut 8 bases from V and 1 base from J, with 8 bases between. The germline CDR1 and CDR2 sequences are MNHEY and SMNVEV (reference sequence). The CDR3 nucleotides are TGTGCCAGCGGTCGCGGTAACTATGGCTACACCTTC. It translates to CASGRGNYGYTF.

The chain combines TRBV12-3 or TRBV12-4 with TRBJ2-5; D may correspond to TRBD1 or TRBD2 (5 bases each). V was clipped by 3 bases and J by 7 bases, with 12 bases between them. The CDR3 length is 13 residues. The CDR3, as DNA: TGTGCCAGCAGTTTGGGGCCGGGGAGGACCCAGTACTTC. Protein product: CASSLGPGRTQYF.

V usage is TRBV18 and J usage is TRBJ1-1, with D perhaps TRBD1 (6 bases). The CDR3 has 14 amino acids. Looked up from germline, CDR1 is KGHSH and CDR2 is LQKENI. Trimming pared 2 bases from V and 0 bases from J, leaving 7 bases between. The chain's CDR3 is CASSPDRMNTEAFF. Here the CDR3 DNA reads TGTGCCAGCTCACCAGACAGGATGAACACTGAAGCTTTCTTT.

The V call is TRBV18, the J call TRBJ2-7; 9 bases match TRBD1. The CDR3 contains 14 residues. Germline values: CDR1 KGHSH, CDR2 LQKENI. V shed 5 bases, J shed 3 bases, and the junction held 5 bases outside the gene matches. DNA of the CDR3: TGTGCCAGCTCAAAGGACAGGGGTTTCTACGAGCAGTACTTC. Amino acid sequence: CASSKDRGFYEQYF.

The V and J genes are TRBV4-1 and TRBJ1-1, with a weak D call TRBD1 (6 bases). Germline CDR1 MGHRA, CDR2 YSYEKL. The V end lost 0 bases, the J end lost 2 bases, and 10 bases lay between the germline ends. The CDR3 runs 15 residues. CDR3 residues: CASSQDRGGNTEAFF. CDR3 coding DNA: TGCGCCAGCAGCCAAGATCGAGGGGGAAACACTGAAGCTTTCTTT.

The rearrangement uses TRBV6-5 and TRBJ2-1; D may match TRBD1 or TRBD2 (5 bases each). The CDR3 extends over 13 amino acids. V lost 7 bases and J 4 bases, leaving 11 bases between the germline ends. CDR1 MNHEY and CDR2 SVGAGI come from the germline V gene. DNA of the CDR3: TGTGCCAGCACCCGGGACGGGTACAATGAGCAGTTCTTC. Translating it yields CASTRDGYNEQFF.

V and J are TRBV14 and TRBJ2-5, with no clear D. Trimming left V 1 base short and J 2 bases short, with 8 bases between. Germline CDR1 and CDR2: SGHDN and FVKESK. The CDR3 has 14 residues. The CDR3 protein is CASSQVGKQETQYF. The CDR3 region has the DNA TGTGCCAGCAGCCAAGTGGGAAAACAAGAGACCCAGTACTTC.

The CDR3 protein is CASSRTGLGGNTIYF. The DNA for the CDR3 is TGTGCCAGCAGCCGGACAGGGTTGGGGGGAAACACCATATATTTT. The V gene is TRBV2, the J gene TRBJ1-3; 8 bases are shared with TRBD1. Germline V lookup: CDR1 SNHLY, CDR2 FYNNEI. This CDR3 contains 15 residues. V lost 6 bases to trimming and J lost 4 bases; unmatched junction nucleotides: 8. Combining the CDR3 with reference TRBV2 and TRBJ1-3 gives the whole variable domain EPEVTQTPSHQVTQMGQEVILRCVPISNHLYFYWYRQILGQKVEFLVSFYNNEISEKSEIFDDQFSVERPDGSNFTLKIRSTKLEDSAMYFCASSRTGLGGNTIYFGEGSWLTVV.

The genes are TRBV4-1 and TRBJ2-3; a weak D match, TRBD2 (6 bases). Germline V lookup: CDR1 MGHRA, CDR2 YSYEKL. The CDR3 extends over 17 amino acids. V shed 3 bases and J shed 1 base, with 17 bases lying between them. The CDR3 DNA reads as TGCGCCAGCAGCCAGGCCCAGACTAGGGCGGGCACAGATACGCAGTATTTT. It yields the protein CASSQAQTRAGTDTQYF.

This CDR3 is CASSGRGTGLYEQYF. CDR3 DNA: TGTGCCAGCAGCGGTCGGGGGACAGGGCTCTACGAGCAGTACTTC. The chain recombines TRBV7-2 with TRBJ2-7; TRBD1 agrees at 9 bases. V lost 5 bases to trimming and J lost 3 bases; unmatched junction nucleotides: 8. The CDR3 loop spans 15 amino acids. Germline CDR1 reads SGHTA; CDR2 reads FQGNSA.

The chain joins TRBV6-4 to TRBJ1-6; unclear D gene. The V end lost 10 bases, the J end lost 5 bases, and 12 bases lay between the germline ends. CDR3 length: 13 amino acids. Germline V gene sequence: CDR1 MRHNA, CDR2 SNTAGT. In nucleotides, the CDR3 is TGTGCCACTGCGGCAGACGATAATTCACCCCTCCACTTT. Its protein is CATAADDNSPLHF.

CDR3 residues: CATSRRPGQGAGQPQHF. The CDR3 coding sequence is TGTGCCACCAGCAGACGCCCCGGACAGGGGGCCGGGCAGCCCCAGCATTTT. The chain links TRBV15 to TRBJ1-5; 11 nucleotides match TRBD1. J gave up 7 bases and V 2 bases, and 10 bases lay outside the gene matches. The CDR3 contains 17 residues. In germline, CDR1 is LNHNV, CDR2 YYDKDF (reference sequence).

This sequence joins TRBV7-8 and TRBJ1-3; a possible D gene is TRBD1 (5 bases). The CDR3 extends over 15 amino acids. The germline V and J ends were trimmed by 2 bases and 2 bases, with 10 bases remaining between them. Germline loops: CDR1 SGHVS, CDR2 FQNEAQ. The CDR3 region has the DNA TGTGCCAGCAGCTTACAGGGAACACCTGGAAACACCATATATTTT. It specifies CASSLQGTPGNTIYF.

The rearrangement joins TRBV19 to TRBJ1-1; TRBD1 aligns across 7 bases. The CDR3 is 14 residues long. Trimming took 5 bases from V and 2 from J; bases not matched to a gene: 5. CDR1 and CDR2 from the germline V gene are LNHDA and SQIVND (reference sequence). The CDR3 DNA is TGTGCCAGTAGTTACAGGGGTTACAACACTGAAGCTTTCTTT. Translated, it gives CASSYRGYNTEAFF.

This sequence joins TRBV5-1 and TRBJ2-2; D remains unclear. From germline, CDR1 is SGHRS and CDR2 YFSETQ. V was shortened by 4 bases and J by 5 bases, with 9 bases between the two germline ends. The CDR3 is 13 residues long. The CDR3 loop is CASSPLGTGELFF. The CDR3 nucleotides read TGCGCCAGCAGCCCTTTGGGGACCGGGGAGCTGTTTTTT.

CDR3 nucleotide sequence: TGTGCCAGCAGACCCCCCGCAGGGTCTAATCAGCCCCAGCATTTT. Protein: CASRPPAGSNQPQHF. The chain recombines TRBV28 with TRBJ1-5, with D perhaps TRBD1 (5 bases). The germline CDR1 and CDR2 sequences are MDHEN and SYDVKM. Trimming took 6 bases from V and 4 from J, leaving 16 bases between them. This CDR3 spans 15 amino acids.

The chain has TRBV30 and TRBJ1-6; perhaps TRBD1 as D (5 bases). From germline, CDR1 is GTSNPN and CDR2 SVGIG (reference sequence). The CDR3 runs 15 residues. The V end was cut by 2 bases, the J end by 3 bases, with 11 bases between. In DNA, the CDR3 is TGTGCCTGGAGTTCGGGGCAGAGCTATAATTCACCCCTCCACTTT. Its protein product is CAWSSGQSYNSPLHF.

The rearrangement uses TRBV19 and TRBJ1-6, with a possible D match to TRBD1 (5 bases). The CDR3 totals 14 residues. Germline CDR1 is LNHDA and CDR2 is SQIVND (reference sequence). Trimming removed 9 bases at V and 5 bases at J, with 14 bases between. The CDR3 spells CASNPRENNSPLHF. CDR3 DNA: TGTGCCAGCAACCCCAGGGAAAATAATTCACCCCTCCACTTT.